This T cell receptor (beta chain) was observed in a study of OX40 agonist ivuxolimab in advanced cancers. In terms of the full investigation: The costimulatory receptor OX40 (CD134) was targeted by ivuxolimab, a fully human IgG2 agonistic monoclonal antibody. Of the approximately 50 dose-escalation patients, hepatocellular carcinoma was present in about 20, melanoma in roughly 15, renal cell carcinoma in 9 and head and neck cancer in 9. Intravenous ivuxolimab was administered to patients every 2 weeks at six dose levels: 0.01, 0.1, 0.3, 1.5, 3 and 10 mg/kg. In the dose-escalation cohort, more than 75% of patients were male, and the mean age was approximately 64 years, with a range of about 23 to 85. The paper reports the monotherapy dose-escalation portion (N of about 54 patients) of the phase I ivuxolimab trial. Peripheral TCRbeta sequencing was intended to test whether TCR sequence diversity was altered and clonal T-cell expansion was caused by ivuxolimab. Patients were allowed to have had prior anti-PD-1, anti-PD-L1 or anti-CTLA-4 therapy, and 30% to 50% of the dose-escalation patients had previously received checkpoint inhibitors. Three dose-escalation patients achieved partial responses, one with hepatocellular carcinoma and two with cutaneous melanoma.

Genomic DNA was extracted from sorted cells for sequencing of the TCRbeta CDR3 region. The immunoSEQ Assay was used for sequencing of TCRbeta CDR3 regions. TCRdb re-hosts the immuneACCESS table, in-frame sequences only. Its copies lack some clones; in the studies checked, an unresolved V gene accounts for under half of them, and the cause for the rest is not known. The sample table lists about 51,000 clones, around 81% of them with a count of one. 3% of the sample is in the top ten clones. The CDR3 covers 16 residues, taking in both the cysteine and the phenylalanine. Just CDR3 DNA is preserved here, 48 bases in frame from base 1. As encoded in the germline V gene, CDR1 is SGHAT while CDR2 is FQNNGV. V is cut by 3 bases and J by 4 bases, and the space between the germline ends is 15 bases. Patients with autoimmune disease history or receiving systemic immunosuppression were excluded from the trial. Peripheral blood for TCR sequencing was drawn from every dose cohort at baseline, at cycle 4 day 1 and at cycle 7 day 1. The samples were drawn from a first-in-human, open-label, multicenter phase I dose-escalation trial of ivuxolimab. Adults with locally advanced or metastatic melanoma, renal cell carcinoma, hepatocellular carcinoma or head and neck squamous cell carcinoma were enrolled in the trial. CD4+ and CD8+ T cells were sorted separately from peripheral blood before TCR sequencing.

As regards this clone: The antigen it recognizes is unknown. Within one base of it there is no much larger clone, and no base qualities were kept.

The paper as a whole reports these results and caveats: After ivuxolimab, CD8+ T cells had more expanded clones than CD4+ T cells on average. In the 0.1-3.0 mg/kg groups, partial responders were among the patients with the lowest normalized peripheral clonal expansion, particularly in CD8+ T cells. Low levels of normalized T-cell clonal expansion were also shown by some nonresponding patients. Antigen specificity was not determined for the clonally expanded peripheral T cells. At doses of 0.1 to 3.0 mg/kg, clonal expansion of both CD4+ and CD8+ blood T cells was observed from baseline to week 6.

This receptor was obtained from an adult with an advanced solid tumor such as melanoma, head and neck, liver or kidney cancer. The sequencing used CD4+ or CD8+ T cells sorted from blood, collected in a trial of the OX40 agonist ivuxolimab. The chain couples TRBV11-2 to TRBJ2-2; TRBD1 could be the D gene, as 6 bases match. CDR3 loop: CASSFGQGRSTGELFF. The DNA reads as follows: TGTGCCAGCAGCTTCGGGCAGGGGCGATCCACCGGGGAGCTGTTTTTT.